The T cell receptor beta chain described here comes from a study of CD8+ T cells in alopecia areata. Study at large: Treated patients were given oral tofacitinib, which was dosed at 5 to 10 mg twice daily.

General study results and limits: Clarity of TCR sharing across patients fell short of that in mice, possibly HLA-related.

Treatment meaning: oral pan-JAK inhibitor, 5-10 mg twice daily. Samples from alopecia areata patients were lesional scalp punch biopsies and peripheral blood. Notes on this clone: No antigen is known for it.

Germline CDR1 is MNHEY and CDR2 is SVGAGI. This CDR3 contains 13 residues. V was clipped by 7 bases and J by 7 bases, with 14 bases between them. Extracted RNA was reverse transcribed into cDNA, the sequencing template. The method was immunoSEQ multiplex PCR; TCRdb's version includes in-frame clones alone and lacks a portion of them. The table lists approximately 200,000 clones, roughly three fifths of them singletons, with over 3% in the top ten. This sample comprised CD4+ T cells sorted from blood, obtained at week 4, from a patient treated with tofacitinib. This receptor was identified in a human donor with alopecia areata. This sequence joins TRBV6-5 and TRBJ1-5; no reliable D call. CDR3 sequence: CASTQQIGQPQHF. The CDR3 DNA reads as TGTGCCAGCACCCAACAGATCGGGCAGCCCCAGCATTTT.